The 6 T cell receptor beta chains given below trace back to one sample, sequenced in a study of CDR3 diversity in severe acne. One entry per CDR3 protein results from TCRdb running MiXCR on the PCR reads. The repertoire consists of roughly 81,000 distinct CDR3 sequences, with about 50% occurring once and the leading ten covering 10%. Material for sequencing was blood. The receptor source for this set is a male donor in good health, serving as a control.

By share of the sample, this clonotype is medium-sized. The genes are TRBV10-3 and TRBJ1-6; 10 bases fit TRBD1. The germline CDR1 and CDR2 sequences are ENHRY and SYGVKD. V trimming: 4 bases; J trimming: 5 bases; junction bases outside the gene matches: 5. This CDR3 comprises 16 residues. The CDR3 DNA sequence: TGTGCCATCAGTGGTCGACAGGGGGCCGATAATTCACCCCTCCACTTT. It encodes CAISGRQGADNSPLHF.

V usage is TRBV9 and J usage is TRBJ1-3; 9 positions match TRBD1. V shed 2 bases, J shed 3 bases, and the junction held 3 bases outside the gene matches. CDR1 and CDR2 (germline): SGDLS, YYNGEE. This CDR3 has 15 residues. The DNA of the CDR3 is TGTGCCAGCAGCGTGGGGACAGGGTATGGAAACACCATATATTTT. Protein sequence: CASSVGTGYGNTIYF. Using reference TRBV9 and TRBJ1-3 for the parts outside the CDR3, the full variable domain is DSGVTQTPKHLITATGQRVTLRCSPRSGDLSVYWYQQSLDQGLQFLIQYYNGEERAKGNILERFSAQQFPDLHSELNLSSLELGDSALYFCASSVGTGYGNTIYFGEGSWLTVV.

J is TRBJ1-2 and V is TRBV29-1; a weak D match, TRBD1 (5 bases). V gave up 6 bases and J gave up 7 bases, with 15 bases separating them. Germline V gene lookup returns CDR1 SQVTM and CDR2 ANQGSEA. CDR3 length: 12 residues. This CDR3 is CSVEGRARGYTF. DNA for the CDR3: TGCAGCGTCGAGGGGAGGGCACGTGGCTACACCTTC.

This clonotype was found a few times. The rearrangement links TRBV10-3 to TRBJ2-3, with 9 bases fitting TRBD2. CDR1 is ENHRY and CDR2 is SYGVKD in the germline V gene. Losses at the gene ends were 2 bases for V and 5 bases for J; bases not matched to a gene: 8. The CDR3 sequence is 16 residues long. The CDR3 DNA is TGTGCCATCAGTGAGGGGCTAGCGGGAAGAGTAGATACGCAGTATTTT. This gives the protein CAISEGLAGRVDTQYF.

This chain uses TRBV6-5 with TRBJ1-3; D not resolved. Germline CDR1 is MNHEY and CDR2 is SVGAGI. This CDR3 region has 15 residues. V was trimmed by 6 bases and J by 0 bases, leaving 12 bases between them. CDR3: CASSDGFSSGNTIYF. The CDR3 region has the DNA TGTGCCAGCAGCGACGGCTTTTCCTCTGGAAACACCATATATTTT.

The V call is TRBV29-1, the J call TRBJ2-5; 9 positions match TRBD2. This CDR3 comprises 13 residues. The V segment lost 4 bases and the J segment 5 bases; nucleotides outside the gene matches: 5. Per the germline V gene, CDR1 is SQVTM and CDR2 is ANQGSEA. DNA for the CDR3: TGCAGCGTTGTGCCTAGCGGGACCGAGACCCAGTACTTC. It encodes CSVVPSGTETQYF. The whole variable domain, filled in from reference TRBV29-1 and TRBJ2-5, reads SAVISQKPSRDICQRGTSLTIQCQVDSQVTMMFWYRQQPGQSLTLIATANQGSEATYESGFVIDKFPISRPNLTFSTLTVSNMSPEDSSIYLCSVVPSGTETQYFGPGTRLLVL.